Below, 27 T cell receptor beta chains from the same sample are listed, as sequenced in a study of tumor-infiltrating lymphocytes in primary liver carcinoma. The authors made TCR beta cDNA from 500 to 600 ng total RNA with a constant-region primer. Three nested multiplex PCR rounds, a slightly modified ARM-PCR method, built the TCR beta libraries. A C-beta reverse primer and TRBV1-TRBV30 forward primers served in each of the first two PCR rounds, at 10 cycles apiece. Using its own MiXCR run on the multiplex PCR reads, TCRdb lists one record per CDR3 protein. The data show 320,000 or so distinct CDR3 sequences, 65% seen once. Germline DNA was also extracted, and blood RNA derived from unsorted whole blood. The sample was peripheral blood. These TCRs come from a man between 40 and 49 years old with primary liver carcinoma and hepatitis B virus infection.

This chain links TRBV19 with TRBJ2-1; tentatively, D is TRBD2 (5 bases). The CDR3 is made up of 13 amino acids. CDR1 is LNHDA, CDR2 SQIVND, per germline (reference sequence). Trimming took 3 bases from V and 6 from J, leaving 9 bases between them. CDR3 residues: CASSMIAPNEQFF. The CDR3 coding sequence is TGTGCCAGTAGTATGATAGCGCCCAATGAGCAGTTCTTC.

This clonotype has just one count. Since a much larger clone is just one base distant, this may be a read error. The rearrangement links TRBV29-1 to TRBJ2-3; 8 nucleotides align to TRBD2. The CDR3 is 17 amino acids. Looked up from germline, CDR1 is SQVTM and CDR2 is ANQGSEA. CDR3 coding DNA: TGCAGCGTTGAAGGGCCCCAGCGGGAGAGTAGCACAGATATGCAGTATTTT. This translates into CSVEGPQRESSTDMQYF.

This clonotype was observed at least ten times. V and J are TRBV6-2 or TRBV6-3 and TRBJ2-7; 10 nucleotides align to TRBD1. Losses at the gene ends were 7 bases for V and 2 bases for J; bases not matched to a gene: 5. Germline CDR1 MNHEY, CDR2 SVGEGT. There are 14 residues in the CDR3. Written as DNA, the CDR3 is TGTGCCAGCATCGAGGGGACAGGGGCCTACGAGCAGTACTTC. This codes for CASIEGTGAYEQYF.

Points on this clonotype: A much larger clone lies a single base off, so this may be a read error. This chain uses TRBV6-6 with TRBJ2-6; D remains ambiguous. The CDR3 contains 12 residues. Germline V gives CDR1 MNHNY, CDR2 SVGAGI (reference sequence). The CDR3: CACSEGANVLTF. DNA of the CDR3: TGTGCCTGCAGTGAAGGGGCCAACGTCCTGACTTTC.

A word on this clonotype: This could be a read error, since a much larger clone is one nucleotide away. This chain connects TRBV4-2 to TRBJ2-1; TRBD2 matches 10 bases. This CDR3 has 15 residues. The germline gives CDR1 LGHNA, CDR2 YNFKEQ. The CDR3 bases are TGTGCCAGCAGCCCCCAGCGGGAGGGCCACGATGAGCAGTCCTTC. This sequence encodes CASSPQREGHDEQSF.

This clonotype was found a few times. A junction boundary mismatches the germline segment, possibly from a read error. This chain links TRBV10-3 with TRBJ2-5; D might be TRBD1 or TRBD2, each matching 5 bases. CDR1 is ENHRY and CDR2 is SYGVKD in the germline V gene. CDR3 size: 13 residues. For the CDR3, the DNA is TGTGCCATCAAACGGGACGGACAAGGGACCCAGTACTTC. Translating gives CAIKRDGQGTQYF.

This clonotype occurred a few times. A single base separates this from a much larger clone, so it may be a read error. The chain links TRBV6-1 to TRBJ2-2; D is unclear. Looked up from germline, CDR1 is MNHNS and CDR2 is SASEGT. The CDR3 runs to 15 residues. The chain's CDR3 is CASSVSWTNTRELFF. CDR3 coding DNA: TGTGCCAGCAGTGTGAGTTGGACCAACACCAGGGAGCTGTTTTTT.

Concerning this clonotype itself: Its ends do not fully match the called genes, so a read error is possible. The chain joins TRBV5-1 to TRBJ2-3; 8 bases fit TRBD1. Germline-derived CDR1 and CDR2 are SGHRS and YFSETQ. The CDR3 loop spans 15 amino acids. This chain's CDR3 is CVSSLGTGPTDTQYF. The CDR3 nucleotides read TGCGTCAGCAGCTTGGGGACAGGACCCACAGATACGCAGTATTTT. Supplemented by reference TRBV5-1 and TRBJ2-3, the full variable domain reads KAGVTQTPRYLIKTRGQQVTLSCSPISGHRSVSWYQQTPGQGLQFLFEYFSETQRNKGNFPGRFSGRQFSNSRSEMNVSTLELGDSALYLCVSSLGTGPTDTQYFGPGTRLTVL.

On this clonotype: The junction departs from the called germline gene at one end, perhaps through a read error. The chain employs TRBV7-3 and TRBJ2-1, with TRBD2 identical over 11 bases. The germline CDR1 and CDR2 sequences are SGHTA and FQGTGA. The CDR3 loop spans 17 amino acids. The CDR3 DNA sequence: TGTGCCAGAAGCTTAGAACTAGCGGGAGTCCGCTACAATGAGCAGTTCTTC. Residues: CARSLELAGVRYNEQFF.

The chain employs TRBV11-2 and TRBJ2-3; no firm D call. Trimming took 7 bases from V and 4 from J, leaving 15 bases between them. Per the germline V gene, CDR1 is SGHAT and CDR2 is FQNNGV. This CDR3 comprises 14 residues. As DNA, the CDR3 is TGTGCCAGCACCCCCCGCCAACGGGCAGATACGCAGTATTTT. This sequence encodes CASTPRQRADTQYF.

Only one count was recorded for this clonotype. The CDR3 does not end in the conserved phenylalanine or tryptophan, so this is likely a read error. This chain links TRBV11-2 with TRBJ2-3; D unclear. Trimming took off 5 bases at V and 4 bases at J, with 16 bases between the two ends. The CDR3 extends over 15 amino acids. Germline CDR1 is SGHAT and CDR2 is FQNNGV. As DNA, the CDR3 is TGTGCCAGCAGCCGACTCGGCGGTAACGCAGATACGCAGTATTTA. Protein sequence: CASSRLGGNADTQYL.

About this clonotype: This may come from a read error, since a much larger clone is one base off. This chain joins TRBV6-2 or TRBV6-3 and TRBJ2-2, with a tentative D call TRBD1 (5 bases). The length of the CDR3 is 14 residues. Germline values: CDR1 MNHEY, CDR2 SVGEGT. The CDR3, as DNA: TGTGACAGCAGTCCCGACAGGAACACCGGGGAGCTGTTTTTT. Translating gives CDSSPDRNTGELFF.

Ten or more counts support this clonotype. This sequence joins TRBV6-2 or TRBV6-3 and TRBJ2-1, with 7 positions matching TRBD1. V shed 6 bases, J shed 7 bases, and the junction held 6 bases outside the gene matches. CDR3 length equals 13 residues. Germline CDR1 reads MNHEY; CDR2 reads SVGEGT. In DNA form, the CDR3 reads TGTGCCAGCAGAAACACAGGGGCAAATGAGCAGTTCTTC. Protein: CASRNTGANEQFF.

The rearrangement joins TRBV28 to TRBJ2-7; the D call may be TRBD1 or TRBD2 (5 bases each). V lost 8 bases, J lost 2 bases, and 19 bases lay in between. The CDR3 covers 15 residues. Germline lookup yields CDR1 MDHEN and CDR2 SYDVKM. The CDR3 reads CASSELRDPTYEQYF. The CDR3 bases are TGTGCCAGCTCCGAACTCCGGGACCCTACCTACGAGCAGTACTTC.

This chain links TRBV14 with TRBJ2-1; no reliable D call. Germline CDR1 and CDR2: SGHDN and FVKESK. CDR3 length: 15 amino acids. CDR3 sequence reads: CDNNQDRSRHNEQFF. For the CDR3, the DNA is TGTGACAACAACCAAGATCGGTCTAGACACAATGAGCAGTTCTTC.

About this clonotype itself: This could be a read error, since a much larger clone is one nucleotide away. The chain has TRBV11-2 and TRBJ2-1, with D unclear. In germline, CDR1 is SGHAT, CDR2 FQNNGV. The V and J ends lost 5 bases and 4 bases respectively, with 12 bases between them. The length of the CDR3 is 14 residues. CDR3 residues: CASSPLLGYNEQFF. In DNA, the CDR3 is TGTGCCAGCAGCCCATTATTAGGGTACAATGAGCAGTTCTTC.

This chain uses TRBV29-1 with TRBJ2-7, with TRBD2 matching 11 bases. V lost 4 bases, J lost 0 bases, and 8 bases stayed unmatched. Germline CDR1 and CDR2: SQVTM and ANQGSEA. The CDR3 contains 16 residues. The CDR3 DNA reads TGCAGCGTTGTCCCGATAGCGGGAGGGATCTCCTACGAGCAGTACTTC. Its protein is CSVVPIAGGISYEQYF.

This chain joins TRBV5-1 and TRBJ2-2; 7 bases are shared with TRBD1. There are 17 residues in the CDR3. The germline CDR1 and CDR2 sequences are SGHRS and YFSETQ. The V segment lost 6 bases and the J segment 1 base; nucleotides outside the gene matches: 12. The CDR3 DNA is TGCGCCAGCAACCAGATGTCCGGGACAGAGAACACCGGGGAGCTGTTTTTT. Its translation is CASNQMSGTENTGELFF. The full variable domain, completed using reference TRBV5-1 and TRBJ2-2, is KAGVTQTPRYLIKTRGQQVTLSCSPISGHRSVSWYQQTPGQGLQFLFEYFSETQRNKGNFPGRFSGRQFSNSRSEMNVSTLELGDSALYLCASNQMSGTENTGELFFGEGSRLTVL.

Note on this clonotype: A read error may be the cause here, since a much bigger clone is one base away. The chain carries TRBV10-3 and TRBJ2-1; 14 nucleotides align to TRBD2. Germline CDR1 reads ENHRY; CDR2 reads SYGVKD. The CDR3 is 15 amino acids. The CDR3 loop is CAVRPGLAGVNEQFF. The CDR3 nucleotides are TGTGCCGTCAGGCCGGGACTAGCGGGAGTCAATGAGCAGTTCTTC.

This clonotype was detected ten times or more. The CDR3 here is CASSTGTREQYF. In DNA form, the CDR3 reads TGTGCCAGCAGTACCGGGACTCGCGAGCAGTACTTC. The chain links TRBV6-2 or TRBV6-3 to TRBJ2-7; maybe TRBD2 (6 bases). V lost 5 bases and J 6 bases, leaving 11 bases between the germline ends. This CDR3 region has 12 residues. Germline loops: CDR1 MNHEY, CDR2 SVGEGT.

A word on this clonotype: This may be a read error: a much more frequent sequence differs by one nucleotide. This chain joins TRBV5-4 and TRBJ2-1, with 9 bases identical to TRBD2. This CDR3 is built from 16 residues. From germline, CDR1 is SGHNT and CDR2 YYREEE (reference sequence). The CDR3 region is CASNLGSGSSYNEQFF. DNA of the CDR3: TGTGCCAGCAACTTGGGTAGCGGGAGCTCCTACAATGAGCAGTTCTTC.

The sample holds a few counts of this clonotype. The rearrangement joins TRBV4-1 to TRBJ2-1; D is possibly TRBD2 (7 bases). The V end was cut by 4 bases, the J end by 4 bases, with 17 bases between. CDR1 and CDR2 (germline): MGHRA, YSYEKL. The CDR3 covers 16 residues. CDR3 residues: CASSRRTRGGYNEQFF. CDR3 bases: TGCGCCAGCAGCCGGAGGACGAGGGGGGGTTACAATGAGCAGTTCTTC.

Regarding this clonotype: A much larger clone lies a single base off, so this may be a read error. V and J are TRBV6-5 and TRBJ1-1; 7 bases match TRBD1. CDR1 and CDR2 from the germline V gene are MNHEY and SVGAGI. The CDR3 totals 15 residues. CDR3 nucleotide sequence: TGTGCCGGCAGGGAACAGGGGAACGGGAACACTGAAGCTTTCTTT. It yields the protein CAGREQGNGNTEAFF.

The CDR3 nucleotides are TGTGCCATCAGTCCGACAGGGGGTAATCAGCTTCAGCATTTT. It codes for CAISPTGGNQLQHF. The chain combines TRBV10-3 with TRBJ1-5, with 9 positions matching TRBD1. The germline V gene encodes CDR1 ENHRY and CDR2 SYGVKD. The CDR3 runs to 14 residues. The J segment lost 13 bases and the V segment lost 5 bases, leaving 12 bases of the junction unmatched.

DNA of the CDR3: TGTGCCAGCAGTGCACAGGAGTGGGCTAAAGAGACCCAGTACTTC. It codes for CASSAQEWAKETQYF. The chain links TRBV25-1 to TRBJ2-5, with D possibly matching TRBD1 (5 bases). Trimming removed 4 bases at V and 3 bases at J, with 15 bases between. The CDR3 has 15 amino acids. Germline lookup yields CDR1 MGHDK and CDR2 SYGVNS.

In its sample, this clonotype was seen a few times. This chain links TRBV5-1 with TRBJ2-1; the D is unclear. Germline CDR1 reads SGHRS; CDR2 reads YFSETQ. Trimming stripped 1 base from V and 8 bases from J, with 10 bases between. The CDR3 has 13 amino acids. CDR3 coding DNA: TGCGCCAGCAGCTTGATACACGCTGATGAGCAGTTCTTC. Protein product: CASSLIHADEQFF.

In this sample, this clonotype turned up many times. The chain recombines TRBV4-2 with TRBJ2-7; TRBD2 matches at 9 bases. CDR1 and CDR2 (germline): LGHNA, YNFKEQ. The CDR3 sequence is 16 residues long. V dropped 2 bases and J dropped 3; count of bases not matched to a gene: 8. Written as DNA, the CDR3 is TGTGCCAGCAGCCAAAGTGGTCCTAGCGGGGACTACGAGCAGTACTTC. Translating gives CASSQSGPSGDYEQYF.